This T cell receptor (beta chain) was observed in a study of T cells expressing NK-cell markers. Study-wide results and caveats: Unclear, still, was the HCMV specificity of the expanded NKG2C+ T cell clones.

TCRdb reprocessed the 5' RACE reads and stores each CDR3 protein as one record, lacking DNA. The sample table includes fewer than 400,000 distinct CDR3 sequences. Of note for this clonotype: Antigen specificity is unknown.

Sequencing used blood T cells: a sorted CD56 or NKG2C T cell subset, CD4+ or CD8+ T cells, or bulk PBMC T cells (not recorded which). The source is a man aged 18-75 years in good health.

CDR3 sequence reads: CASSQDRAGEQFF. The rearrangement links TRBV18 to TRBJ2-1; the TCRdb call, TRBD1, lacks DNA for checking. Germline CDR1 is KGHSH and CDR2 is LQKENI. The CDR3 consists of 13 residues. The entire variable domain, with the rest obtained from reference TRBV18 and TRBJ2-1, is as follows: NAGVMQNPRHLVRRRGQEARLRCSPMKGHSHVYWYRQLPEEGLKFMVYLQKENIIDESGMPKERFSAEFPKEGPSILRIQQVVRGDSAAYFCASSQDRAGEQFFGPGTRLTVL.